These 23 T cell receptor beta chains were sequenced from one sample in a study of T cell clonality in common variable immunodeficiency. The study's findings and limits: Reportedly, TCR beta sequences from common variable immunodeficiency showed fewer deletions and N-nucleotide insertions.

TCRdb's table, derived via immunoSEQ multiplex PCR, lists solely in-frame clones and lacks some. Altogether roughly 42,000 clones were found in the sample, and no singletons occur. Which antigens these TCRs recognize remains unknown. The sample was peripheral blood mononuclear cells. Source of these receptors: a human donor with common variable immunodeficiency.

This clone was seen more than once but under ten times. The CDR3 end falls 3 residues outside the read, so it is completed with the germline J gene. This chain links TRBV19 with TRBJ1-2; 8 nucleotides match TRBD1. Per germline, CDR1 LNHDA and CDR2 SQIVND (reference sequence). The CDR3 extends over 13 amino acids. Incomplete CDR3 DNA: TGTGCCAGTAGTATCCGGGACAGGAACGGC. As protein: CASSIRDRNG. The whole CDR3 protein reads CASSIRDRNGYTF.

Only a few counts were recorded for this clone. The CDR3 extends 3 residues past the end of the read, so its final part is completed from the germline J gene. The chain carries TRBV19 and TRBJ2-7; maybe TRBD1 (5 bases). V lost 6 bases and J 4 bases, leaving 13 bases between the germline ends. Germline V gene lookup returns CDR1 LNHDA and CDR2 SQIVND (reference sequence). The length of the CDR3 is 13 residues. The CDR3 loop is CASREKGRYEQYF. The sequenced CDR3 bases are TGTGCCAGTAGGGAGAAGGGGCGGTACGAG.

This clone was seen many times. The CDR3 end lies 3 residues beyond the end of the read and is filled in from the germline J gene. This rearrangement joins TRBV19 to TRBJ2-7, with a possible D match to TRBD2 (6 bases). V lost 5 bases and J 2 bases, leaving 13 bases between the germline ends. Germline V gives CDR1 LNHDA, CDR2 SQIVND (reference sequence). This CDR3 is 14 amino acids long. CDR3 sequence: CASSFSGQAYEQYF. The sequenced part of the CDR3 DNA is TGTGCCAGTAGTTTTAGCGGCCAAGCCTACGAG.

This clone was picked up many times. The read ends 3 residues shy of where the CDR3 ends; the end is completed using the germline J gene. The chain combines TRBV2 with TRBJ2-7, with D uncertain. Trimming shortened V by 5 bases and J by 3 bases, and 8 bases separated the two germline ends. This CDR3 spans 12 amino acids. Germline V gene sequence: CDR1 SNHLY, CDR2 FYNNEI. This CDR3 is CASSLNNYEQYF. Partial CDR3 DNA: TGTGCCAGCAGTCTGAACAACTACGAG. Combining the CDR3 with reference TRBV2 and TRBJ2-7 gives the whole variable domain EPEVTQTPSHQVTQMGQEVILRCVPISNHLYFYWYRQILGQKVEFLVSFYNNEISEKSEIFDDQFSVERPDGSNFTLKIRSTKLEDSAMYFCASSLNNYEQYFGPGTRLTVT.

As for this clone: Read coverage stops 3 residues before the CDR3 terminus; the germline J gene supplies the remainder. The rearrangement uses TRBV11-2 and TRBJ1-2; weak D call: TRBD1 (6 bases). Germline assignment: CDR1 SGHAT and CDR2 FQNNGV. The CDR3 covers 12 residues. V was pared by 6 bases and J by 4 bases, with 9 bases between. CDR3 DNA (partial): TGTGCCAGCAGTGAGACAGGCTATGGC. Translated, it gives CASSETGYG. The whole CDR3 reads CASSETGYGYTF.

The sample holds many counts of this clone. The sequenced fragment ends 3 residues before the CDR3 boundary, so the rest is inferred from the germline J gene. The rearrangement links TRBV5-6 to TRBJ1-1; 8 nucleotides match TRBD1. Germline assignment: CDR1 SGHDT and CDR2 YYEEEE. V dropped 2 bases and J dropped 3; count of bases not matched to a gene: 6. This CDR3 contains 15 residues. The CDR3 DNA, read in part, is TGTGCCAGCAGCTTTCGGACAGGGAGGTACACTGAA. Encoded protein: CASSFRTGRYTE. The full CDR3 reads CASSFRTGRYTEAFF.

Remarks on this clone: The CDR3 extends 3 residues past the end of the read, so its final part is completed from the germline J gene. The chain carries TRBV20-1 and TRBJ2-1; possibly TRBD1 for D (6 bases). Germline values: CDR1 DFQATT, CDR2 SNEGSKA (reference sequence). The CDR3 loop spans 13 amino acids. Between the trimmed V and J ends, which lost 5 bases and 8 bases, there was a span of 16 bases. The DNA read from the CDR3 is TGCAGTGCTGAGGGGGTAGCTAGCTATGAG. Amino acid sequence: CSAEGVASYE. The full CDR3 is CSAEGVASYEQFF.

This clone has at least ten counts. The CDR3 goes on 3 residues after the read ends, and that part is filled in from the germline J gene. The rearrangement uses TRBV20-1 and TRBJ1-5; possibly TRBD1 for D (6 bases). Trimming pared 5 bases from V and 2 bases from J, leaving 10 bases between. Germline V CDR1 and CDR2: DFQATT, SNEGSKA (reference sequence). The CDR3 runs to 13 residues. The CDR3 protein is CSAQGPGNQPQHF. CDR3 DNA (partial): TGCAGTGCTCAGGGGCCAGGCAATCAGCCC.

Concerning this clone: Read data end 3 residues before the CDR3 end; the end is taken from the germline J gene. The J gene is TRBJ1-2, the V gene TRBV19, with D unclear. Trimming removed 5 bases from V and 3 bases from J, with 7 bases in between. Germline values: CDR1 LNHDA, CDR2 SQIVND (reference sequence). This CDR3 has 12 residues. CDR3 amino acids: CASSRVDYGYTF. The sequenced part of the CDR3 DNA is TGTGCCAGTAGTCGGGTAGACTATGGC.

With respect to this clone: The sequence runs out 3 residues before the end of the CDR3; the remainder is reconstructed from the germline J gene. The rearrangement links TRBV11-2 to TRBJ2-2, with no clear D. With 1 base removed from V and 1 base from J, the gap between germline ends came to 4 bases. Per the germline V gene, CDR1 is SGHAT and CDR2 is FQNNGV. CDR3 size: 14 residues. CDR3 amino acids: CASSLAWNTGELFF. The CDR3 DNA, read in part, is TGTGCCAGCAGCTTAGCCTGGAACACCGGGGAG. The full variable domain, with the rest looked up from reference TRBV11-2 and TRBJ2-2, is EAGVAQSPRYKIIEKRQSVAFWCNPISGHATLYWYQQILGQGPKLLIQFQNNGVVDDSQLPKDRFSAERLKGVDSTLKIQPAKLEDSAVYLCASSLAWNTGELFFGEGSRLTVL.

This clone was detected ten times or more. The CDR3 sequence: CASSVLQGGDQPQHF. The sequenced part of the CDR3 DNA is TGTGCCAGCTCGGTGCTACAGGGAGGTGATCAGCCC. The rearrangement joins TRBV18 to TRBJ1-5, with D tentatively TRBD1 (6 bases). Read data end 3 residues before the CDR3 end; the end is taken from the germline J gene. Per the germline V gene, CDR1 is KGHSH and CDR2 is LQKENI. The CDR3 covers 15 residues. Trimming shortened V by 6 bases and J by 5 bases, and 17 bases separated the two germline ends.

Note on this clone: The read falls 3 residues short of the CDR3 end, and the missing part is taken from the germline J gene. The chain combines TRBV6-4 with TRBJ2-7; 15 bases align to TRBD2. The CDR3 has 15 residues. In germline, CDR1 is MRHNA, CDR2 SNTAGT. With 8 bases clipped from V and 2 bases from J, the junction kept 4 bases outside the gene matches. CDR3 DNA (partial): TGTGCCAGCGGACTAGCGGGAGGGTTCACCTACGAG. Translated, it gives CASGLAGGFTYE. In full, the CDR3 reads CASGLAGGFTYEQYF.

This clone was counted many times. The read ends 3 residues early relative to the CDR3; the germline J gene fills the gap. The V and J genes are TRBV19 and TRBJ1-6, with a weak D call TRBD1 (5 bases). V shed 7 bases and J shed 5 bases, with 15 bases lying between them. This CDR3 contains 15 residues. The germline gives CDR1 LNHDA, CDR2 SQIVND (reference sequence). The sequenced CDR3 bases are TGTGCCAGTACCCCGAGGGGTCAGAATAATTCACCC. It specifies CASTPRGQNNSP. Given in full, the CDR3 is CASTPRGQNNSPLHF.

On this clone itself: The missing CDR3 end, 3 residues past where the read stops, is filled in from the germline J gene. This chain connects TRBV19 to TRBJ2-7; D not certain. Germline CDR1 and CDR2: LNHDA and SQIVND (reference sequence). The CDR3 covers 15 residues. The V gene lost 3 bases and the J gene lost 2 bases, with 14 bases spanning the gap. Here the CDR3 reads CASSIKHGSPYEQYF. CDR3 DNA (partial): TGTGCCAGTAGTATTAAACACGGGTCCCCCTACGAG.

A few counts support this clone. The CDR3 goes on 3 residues after the read ends, and that part is filled in from the germline J gene. V usage is TRBV5-1 and J usage is TRBJ2-3, with D possibly being TRBD1 (5 bases). V lost 4 bases to trimming and J lost 0 bases, with 9 bases between them. Germline CDR1 reads SGHRS; CDR2 reads YFSETQ. This CDR3 is built from 14 residues. Incomplete CDR3 DNA: TGCGCCAGCAGCGACAGAACTAGCACAGATACG. This encodes CASSDRTSTDT. The whole CDR3 region reads CASSDRTSTDTQYF.

Ten or more counts support this clone. Sequencing ends 3 residues short of the CDR3 end; the germline J gene provides the rest. The chain couples TRBV30 to TRBJ1-2; a weak D match, TRBD1 (6 bases). The V gene lost 4 bases and the J gene lost 2 bases, with 14 bases spanning the gap. This CDR3 region has 14 residues. Germline CDR1 is GTSNPN and CDR2 is SVGIG (reference sequence). The sequenced part of the CDR3 DNA is TGTGCCTGGATCAGACAGGATGGAAACTATGGC. It specifies CAWIRQDGNYG. The CDR3 reads in full as CAWIRQDGNYGYTF.

This clone was counted at least ten times. The CDR3 protein is CAISEWRTSTDTQYF. The CDR3 DNA, read in part, is TGTGCCATCAGTGAGTGGCGGACTAGCACAGATACG. The gene calls are TRBV10-3 and TRBJ2-3; TRBD2 is a possible D gene (5 bases). The read ends 3 residues before the CDR3 terminus; that terminus is restored from the germline J gene. Germline V gives CDR1 ENHRY, CDR2 SYGVKD. Trimming removed 1 base at V and 0 bases at J, with 8 bases between. The CDR3 totals 15 residues.

This clone has more than one count but fewer than ten. CDR3: CAISPGTSGYNEQFF. CDR3 bases read: TGTGCCATCAGTCCCGGGACTAGCGGTTACAATGAG. V and J are TRBV10-3 and TRBJ2-1; TRBD2 matches at 11 bases. The CDR3 extends 3 residues past the end of the read, so its final part is completed from the germline J gene. CDR1 is ENHRY and CDR2 is SYGVKD in the germline V gene. The CDR3 is 15 residues long. Trimming cost V 5 bases and J 4 bases; bases outside gene matches: 4.

This clone was counted between two and nine times. The missing CDR3 end, 3 residues past where the read stops, is filled in from the germline J gene. The V call is TRBV30, the J call TRBJ1-4, with D maybe TRBD1 (5 bases). Trimming cost V 4 bases and J 0 bases, with 15 bases left between them. The CDR3 has 16 residues. Per germline, CDR1 GTSNPN and CDR2 SVGIG (reference sequence). The CDR3 DNA, read in part, is TGTGCCTGGATTCCACAGGCGCGAGCAACTAATGAAAAA. Protein sequence: CAWIPQARATNEK. The entire CDR3 is CAWIPQARATNEKLFF.

Comment on this clone: The CDR3 extends 3 residues past the end of the read, so its final part is completed from the germline J gene. The V gene is TRBV19, the J gene TRBJ1-5, with 8 bases lining up with TRBD1. Germline V gene sequence: CDR1 LNHDA, CDR2 SQIVND (reference sequence). The length of the CDR3 is 18 residues. V lost 3 bases, J lost 6 bases, and 16 bases stayed unmatched. CDR3 bases read: TGTGCCAGTAGTATTACGGCCAGCGGGACAGGACGCGGTCAGCCC. Its translation is CASSITASGTGRGQP. From start to end, the CDR3 is CASSITASGTGRGQPQHF.

As to this clone: The sequenced fragment ends 3 residues before the CDR3 boundary, so the rest is inferred from the germline J gene. The rearrangement links TRBV2 to TRBJ2-1; TRBD2 aligns across 12 bases. This CDR3 has 15 amino acids. The V gene end was trimmed by 7 bases and the J gene end by 5 bases; junction bases not matched to a gene: 6. Germline CDR1 and CDR2: SNHLY and FYNNEI. The part of the CDR3 DNA that was read is TGTGCCAGCACACCGGGACTAGCGGGCAACAATGAG. Its translation is CASTPGLAGNNE. The CDR3 reads in full as CASTPGLAGNNEQFF. Drawing the rest from reference TRBV2 and TRBJ2-1, the complete variable domain is EPEVTQTPSHQVTQMGQEVILRCVPISNHLYFYWYRQILGQKVEFLVSFYNNEISEKSEIFDDQFSVERPDGSNFTLKIRSTKLEDSAMYFCASTPGLAGNNEQFFGPGTRLTVL.

The sample holds many counts of this clone. The CDR3 end is not reached by the read, which stops 3 residues before it; the germline J gene fills it in. The V gene is TRBV15, the J gene TRBJ1-2, with 8 bases aligning to TRBD1. The germline V gene has CDR1 LNHNV and CDR2 YYDKDF (reference sequence). V trimming: 5 bases; J trimming: 4 bases; junction bases outside the gene matches: 9. The CDR3 loop spans 15 amino acids. The sequenced CDR3 bases are TGTGCCACCAGCGTGTGGACAGGGCAAATCTATGGC. Encoded protein: CATSVWTGQIYG. The CDR3, in full, reads CATSVWTGQIYGYTF.

This clone has ten or more counts. The read halts 3 residues ahead of the CDR3 end, with the missing end drawn from the germline J gene. The chain combines TRBV19 with TRBJ1-6, with D tentatively TRBD1 (5 bases). CDR1 is LNHDA and CDR2 is SQIVND in the germline V gene (reference sequence). CDR3 length: 15 residues. Deletions cut 4 bases from V and 6 bases from J, with 13 bases between. CDR3: CASSTGHFSNSPLHF. The sequenced part of the CDR3 DNA is TGTGCCAGTAGTACAGGACACTTCAGTAATTCACCC.